Each of the 21 T cell receptor beta chains below was sequenced from the same sample in a study of blood T cell repertoires in COVID-19. The protocol was immunoSEQ multiplex PCR, while the TCRdb copy is restricted to in-frame clones and leaves out a portion. The data hold approximately 180,000 clones, with roughly 76% observed a single time. The sample taken for sequencing was peripheral blood. These TCRs come from a woman older than 75 with COVID-19, enrolled during active disease.

V usage is TRBV5-4 and J usage is TRBJ2-5, with 7 bases fitting TRBD2. Trimming took 0 bases from V and 2 from J; bases not matched to a gene: 7. This CDR3 has 16 residues. CDR1 and CDR2 (germline): SGHNT, YYREEE (reference sequence). The CDR3 bases are TGTGCCAGCAGCTTGGTGGGCGGGAGACAACAAGAGACCCAGTACTTC. Translated, it gives CASSLVGGRQQETQYF.

This clone has only a few counts. This rearrangement joins TRBV11-2 to TRBJ1-1; 7 nucleotides align to TRBD1. The J segment lost 3 bases and the V segment lost 3 bases, leaving 1 base of the junction unmatched. Germline V gene lookup returns CDR1 SGHAT and CDR2 FQNNGV. The CDR3 is 13 residues long. DNA for the CDR3: TGTGCCAGCAGCTTTACAGGGGACACTGAAGCTTTCTTT. Translated: CASSFTGDTEAFF. Filled out from reference TRBV11-2 and TRBJ1-1, the complete variable domain reads EAGVAQSPRYKIIEKRQSVAFWCNPISGHATLYWYQQILGQGPKLLIQFQNNGVVDDSQLPKDRFSAERLKGVDSTLKIQPAKLEDSAVYLCASSFTGDTEAFFGQGTRLTVV.

The genes are TRBV5-6 and TRBJ1-1; no firm D call. In germline, CDR1 is SGHDT, CDR2 YYEEEE. Trimming took 1 base from V and 5 from J, leaving 9 bases between them. The CDR3 consists of 13 residues. The CDR3 loop is CASSLRRGTEAFF. Written as DNA, the CDR3 is TGTGCCAGCAGCTTGAGACGAGGAACTGAAGCTTTCTTT.

The chain recombines TRBV5-4 with TRBJ2-7; TRBD2 matches at 10 bases. The CDR3 loop spans 20 amino acids. Losses at the gene ends were 4 bases for V and 5 bases for J; bases not matched to a gene: 24. Germline V lookup: CDR1 SGHNT, CDR2 YYREEE (reference sequence). In DNA form, the CDR3 reads TGTGCCAGCAGCCCCTCTTGGGTCTATCACGGAGCGGGAGGGGCAGACGAGCAGTACTTC. Residues: CASSPSWVYHGAGGADEQYF.

This sequence joins TRBV7-2 and TRBJ2-1, with 14 bases matching TRBD2. After removal of 5 bases from V and 8 bases from J, the junction contained 11 bases not matched to a gene. The CDR3 has 17 amino acids. Germline values: CDR1 SGHTA, CDR2 FQGNSA. The CDR3 DNA follows: TGTGCCAGCAGCCTATATGGGACTAGCGGGAGTGGGTATGAGCAGTTCTTC. It yields the protein CASSLYGTSGSGYEQFF.

The V call is TRBV28, the J call TRBJ2-1; 8 nucleotides align to TRBD2. Germline V gene data show CDR1 as MDHEN and CDR2 as SYDVKM. J gave up 4 bases and V 8 bases, and 4 bases lay outside the gene matches. The CDR3 length is 13 residues. CDR3 protein: CASRTSSYNEQFF. CDR3 sequence (DNA): TGTGCCAGCCGGACTAGCAGTTACAATGAGCAGTTCTTC.

The chain couples TRBV30 to TRBJ1-6; TRBD1 aligns across 9 bases. Looked up from germline, CDR1 is GTSNPN and CDR2 is SVGIG (reference sequence). V shed 4 bases, J shed 2 bases, and the junction held 3 bases outside the gene matches. The CDR3 runs to 15 residues. The CDR3 region has the DNA TGTGCCTGGATGGACAGGGGCGCCTATAATTCACCCCTCCACTTT. This encodes CAWMDRGAYNSPLHF.

The chain uses TRBV7-2 and TRBJ2-1; the D gene is possibly TRBD1 (6 bases). V lost 5 bases and J 0 bases, leaving 11 bases between the germline ends. Germline V gene lookup returns CDR1 SGHTA and CDR2 FQGNSA. The CDR3 consists of 15 residues. The CDR3 loop reads CASSQLGGSYNEQFF. In DNA, the CDR3 is TGTGCCAGCAGCCAATTAGGGGGCTCCTACAATGAGCAGTTCTTC.

The CDR3 DNA reads TGTGCCAGCAGCCCACAGGGGGCTGGCTACACCTTC. As protein: CASSPQGAGYTF. The V gene is TRBV2, the J gene TRBJ1-2; 9 bases line up with TRBD1. This CDR3 spans 12 amino acids. CDR1 is SNHLY and CDR2 is FYNNEI in the germline V gene. The V and J ends lost 6 bases and 7 bases, in that order; junction bases with no gene match: 3.

V gene TRBV7-9 combines with J gene TRBJ1-2; TRBD1 is a possible D gene (5 bases). The V gene's germline CDR1 is SEHNR and CDR2 FQNEAQ (reference sequence). CDR3 length: 14 residues. Trimming took 0 bases from V and 1 from J, leaving 6 bases between them. The CDR3 DNA sequence: TGTGCCAGCAGCTTAGCGGGGGGTAACTATGGCTACACCTTC. Its translation: CASSLAGGNYGYTF.

V usage is TRBV2 and J usage is TRBJ1-4, with TRBD1 matching over 10 bases. Germline V gives CDR1 SNHLY, CDR2 FYNNEI. With V trimmed by 7 bases and J by 4 bases, 3 bases remained unmatched. The CDR3 has 14 amino acids. CDR3 residues: CASNRDRGNEKLFF. In DNA form, the CDR3 reads TGTGCCAGCAACCGGGACAGGGGTAATGAAAAACTGTTTTTT.

The gene calls are TRBV4-1 and TRBJ1-4; perhaps TRBD1 as D (5 bases). Trimming pared 4 bases from V and 5 bases from J, leaving 14 bases between. The CDR3 is made up of 15 amino acids. The germline V gene encodes CDR1 MGHRA and CDR2 YSYEKL. CDR3 protein: CASSRGWGENEKLFF. In DNA form, the CDR3 reads TGCGCCAGCAGCCGAGGCTGGGGCGAGAATGAAAAACTGTTTTTT.

The V call is TRBV28, the J call TRBJ1-2; TRBD1 is a possible D gene (5 bases). The germline V gene encodes CDR1 MDHEN and CDR2 SYDVKM. The CDR3 covers 12 residues. Trimming took 6 bases from V and 5 from J, leaving 10 bases between them. DNA for the CDR3: TGTGCCAGCAGGACCAGACAGTATGGCTACACCTTC. Translated: CASRTRQYGYTF.

The gene calls are TRBV15 and TRBJ2-7, with TRBD1 as a possible D gene (6 bases). The CDR3 consists of 15 residues. Trimming took off 3 bases at V and 3 bases at J, with 15 bases between the two ends. Germline loops: CDR1 LNHNV, CDR2 YYDKDF (reference sequence). The CDR3 reads CATSRDGQKGYEQYF. CDR3 nucleotide sequence: TGTGCCACCAGCAGGGACGGACAGAAGGGCTACGAGCAGTACTTC.

The chain recombines TRBV5-4 with TRBJ2-3; 9 bases align to TRBD2. The CDR3 is 15 amino acids. CDR1 is SGHNT, CDR2 YYREEE, per germline (reference sequence). Trimming cost V 5 bases and J 2 bases; bases outside gene matches: 6. The CDR3 DNA sequence: TGTGCCAGCAGATCGGCGGGAGGGTCCACAGATACGCAGTATTTT. It yields the protein CASRSAGGSTDTQYF.

The chain joins TRBV7-6 to TRBJ2-7; a possible D gene is TRBD2 (6 bases). This CDR3 region has 15 residues. In germline, CDR1 is SGHVS, CDR2 FNYEAQ. The germline V and J ends were trimmed by 0 bases and 3 bases, with 12 bases remaining between them. CDR3 sequence (DNA): TGTGCCAGCAGCTTAGCCCCAACAGCGGGCTACGAGCAGTACTTC. Translating gives CASSLAPTAGYEQYF.

CDR3 sequence (DNA): TGTGCCAGCAGCTTAGGGGTCGGACAGGGACGCACAGATACGCAGTATTTT. Translating gives CASSLGVGQGRTDTQYF. This chain uses TRBV11-3 with TRBJ2-3, with 8 positions matching TRBD1. This CDR3 has 17 amino acids. Germline lookup yields CDR1 SGHNT and CDR2 YENEEA. Trimming removed 1 base from V and 1 base from J; junction bases left unmatched: 7.

The V call is TRBV28, the J call TRBJ1-2; D might be TRBD1 (6 bases). This CDR3 has 15 amino acids. V lost 2 bases and J lost 3, with 13 bases in between. CDR1 is MDHEN and CDR2 is SYDVKM in the germline V gene. The CDR3 coding sequence is TGTGCCAGCAGTTTAGGCGGCTCAGGGGACTATGGCTACACCTTC. The encoded protein is CASSLGGSGDYGYTF.

This chain joins TRBV30 and TRBJ2-5, with 13 bases matching TRBD2. This CDR3 is 15 amino acids long. J gave up 2 bases and V 5 bases, and 5 bases lay outside the gene matches. Germline V lookup: CDR1 GTSNPN, CDR2 SVGIG (reference sequence). The CDR3 reads CAWGGTSGVQETQYF. CDR3 nucleotide sequence: TGTGCCTGGGGTGGGACTAGCGGGGTACAAGAGACCCAGTACTTC.

The genes are TRBV15 and TRBJ2-5, with 7 bases identical to TRBD1. CDR3 length: 14 residues. V shed 6 bases, J shed 5 bases, and the junction held 9 bases outside the gene matches. Looked up from germline, CDR1 is LNHNV and CDR2 is YYDKDF (reference sequence). Written as DNA, the CDR3 is TGTGCCACCAGGCGACAGGGAATAGTGGAGACCCAGTACTTC. Its translation is CATRRQGIVETQYF.

The rearrangement joins TRBV7-2 to TRBJ1-5; D unresolved. Germline CDR1 and CDR2: SGHTA and FQGNSA. The CDR3 runs 14 residues. Trimming shortened V by 3 bases and J by 5 bases, and 11 bases separated the two germline ends. The CDR3 region has the DNA TGTGCCAGCAGCTTGAGTTCTGGGCATCAGCCCCAGCATTTT. It specifies CASSLSSGHQPQHF.